A single sample gave rise to the 5 T cell receptor beta chains below, sequenced in a study of cytomegalovirus exposure and HLA in healthy donors (dated by TCRdb to 2016 to 2017). The library was produced with the immunoSEQ multiplex PCR assay. For the multiplex PCR, a mixture combining 60 forward primers for TCR Vbeta segments and 13 reverse primers for TCR Jbeta segments was used. The source is immuneACCESS, and TCRdb retained only in-frame sequences with V and J called. Part of the clones is not carried over; for the studies checked, unresolved V genes explain less than half of this, and the remainder is unexplained. Recorded for this sample are tens of thousands of clones; 80% to 90% of them occurred a single time. The ten most abundant clones make up over 1.5% of the sample. The sequenced material came from PBMCs. These receptors were taken from a woman aged 25 to 39 in good health and CMV-seronegative.

V usage is TRBV7-3 and J usage is TRBJ2-2, with 10 bases identical to TRBD2. There are 16 residues in the CDR3. Trimming cost V 2 bases and J 11 bases; bases outside gene matches: 11. Germline V gene sequence: CDR1 SGHTA, CDR2 FQGTGA. The CDR3 loop reads CASSLEGPSGRHELFF. The CDR3 DNA reads as TGTGCCAGCAGCTTAGAAGGCCCTAGCGGGAGACATGAGCTGTTTTTT.

The genes are TRBV5-6 and TRBJ1-5, with D possibly TRBD1 on 5 matching bases. V lost 0 bases and J lost 4, with 14 bases in between. Germline CDR1 reads SGHDT; CDR2 reads YYEEEE. This CDR3 has 16 residues. The CDR3 DNA reads TGTGCCAGCAGCTTGGCGGGGGGATGGCGGAATCAGCCCCAGCATTTT. Translated: CASSLAGGWRNQPQHF.

This clone was detected once. This chain connects TRBV27 to TRBJ2-3; TRBD2 matches 10 bases. This CDR3 spans 16 amino acids. V lost 5 bases, J lost 0 bases, and 5 bases stayed unmatched. Germline V CDR1 and CDR2: MNHEY, SMNVEV (reference sequence). CDR3 amino acids: CASSTTSGPSTDTQYF. In DNA form, the CDR3 reads TGTGCCAGCAGTACGACTAGCGGGCCAAGCACAGATACGCAGTATTTT.

This chain uses TRBV2 with TRBJ1-3; 9 bases align to TRBD1. Trimming at V came to 6 bases and at J to 4 bases, leaving 7 bases not matched to a gene. CDR1 and CDR2 (germline): SNHLY, FYNNEI. This CDR3 is 15 amino acids long. CDR3 residues: CASRGTGSTGNTIYF. The CDR3 nucleotides are TGTGCCAGCAGGGGGACAGGGAGTACGGGAAACACCATATATTTT.

The chain's CDR3 is CASSMRVQGFRLYEQYF. CDR3 coding DNA: TGTGCCAGTAGTATGCGAGTACAGGGCTTTCGGTTATACGAGCAGTACTTC. The rearrangement uses TRBV19 and TRBJ2-7; possibly TRBD1 for D (6 bases). Trimming removed 3 bases at V and 4 bases at J, with 22 bases between. CDR1 LNHDA and CDR2 SQIVND come from the germline V gene (reference sequence). The CDR3 loop spans 17 amino acids.